This passage covers 20 T cell receptor beta chains from one sample sequenced in a study of blood T cell repertoires in COVID-19 (TCRdb year 2020). The method behind the library was the immunoSEQ multiplex PCR assay. TCRdb took this table from immuneACCESS and kept in-frame rearrangements with V and J called. Such tables lack part of the clones; where checked against another copy, unresolved V genes explain under half of the gap, and the rest is unexplained. The sample table shows about half a million clones, and approximately 83% are seen once. The ten top clones hold approximately 2.9% of the sample. The sample taken for sequencing was peripheral blood. These receptors originate from a human donor in a cohort sampled during active COVID-19.

The rearrangement links TRBV30 to TRBJ1-1; 8 positions agree with TRBD1. The junction had 13 bases not matched to a gene; V was cut back by 3 bases and J by 1 base. The CDR3 extends over 17 amino acids. The germline CDR1 and CDR2 sequences are GTSNPN and SVGIG (reference sequence). CDR3 loop: CAWRIWDRSVPNTEAFF. The CDR3 DNA reads as TGTGCCTGGAGGATATGGGACAGGTCCGTACCGAACACTGAAGCTTTCTTT. The variable domain in full, completed from reference TRBV30 and TRBJ1-1, reads SQTIHQWPATLVQPVGSPLSLECTVEGTSNPNLYWYRQAAGRGLQLLFYSVGIGQISSEVPQNLSASRPQDRQFILSSKKLLLSDSGFYLCAWRIWDRSVPNTEAFFGQGTRLTVV.

The chain carries TRBV6-4 and TRBJ1-2, with D perhaps TRBD1 (5 bases). The V gene lost 4 bases and the J gene lost 7 bases, with 16 bases spanning the gap. Germline V gives CDR1 MRHNA, CDR2 SNTAGT. The CDR3 totals 14 residues. The CDR3 here is CASSAEQASTGYTF. The CDR3 nucleotides read TGTGCCAGCAGTGCTGAACAGGCCTCAACTGGCTACACCTTC.

This clone was detected only a few times. Additional DNA sequences in this sample encode the identical CDR3. The chain carries TRBV19 and TRBJ2-5, with 15 bases identical to TRBD2. The CDR3 runs to 15 residues. From germline, CDR1 is LNHDA and CDR2 SQIVND (reference sequence). The ends lost 5 bases at V and 4 bases at J; junction bases unmatched: 2. The CDR3 DNA is TGTGCCAGTAGTGCGGGACTAGCGGGAGGAGAGACCCAGTACTTC. The encoded protein is CASSAGLAGGETQYF. Full variable domain (rest looked up from reference TRBV19 and TRBJ2-5): DGGITQSPKYLFRKEGQNVTLSCEQNLNHDAMYWYRQDPGQGLRLIYYSQIVNDFQKGDIAEGYSVSREKKESFPLTVTSAQKNPTAFYLCASSAGLAGGETQYFGPGTRLLVL.

This chain joins TRBV5-6 and TRBJ1-2; D uncertain. Germline CDR1 and CDR2: SGHDT and YYEEEE. Trimming pared 0 bases from V and 4 bases from J, leaving 7 bases between. The CDR3 totals 13 residues. This chain's CDR3 is CASSLDSPYGYTF. For the CDR3, the DNA is TGTGCCAGCAGCTTGGACAGCCCCTATGGCTACACCTTC.

As regards this clone: Other DNA sequences in this specimen translate into the identical CDR3. The CDR3: CASSITGTDTQYF. The CDR3 region has the DNA TGTGCCAGTAGTATAACGGGCACAGATACGCAGTATTTT. The chain uses TRBV19 and TRBJ2-3; D not certain. V shed 2 bases and J shed 1 base, with 4 bases lying between them. This CDR3 region has 13 residues. CDR1 and CDR2 (germline): LNHDA, SQIVND (reference sequence).

This clone was found once. The genes are TRBV19 and TRBJ1-5, with TRBD1 identical over 7 bases. Germline CDR1 reads LNHDA; CDR2 reads SQIVND (reference sequence). V lost 6 bases and J lost 3; bases outside the gene matches: 11. This CDR3 has 16 amino acids. The DNA for the CDR3 is TGTGCCAGTAGCCTTCAGGGGGTGGGCCCCAATCAGCCCCAGCATTTT. It yields the protein CASSLQGVGPNQPQHF.

V is TRBV5-4 and J is TRBJ1-3; possible D gene TRBD1, 5 bases. Germline CDR1 is SGHNT and CDR2 is YYREEE (reference sequence). The CDR3 spans 14 residues. Trimming pared 4 bases from V and 4 bases from J, leaving 12 bases between. CDR3 loop: CASSPDSLGNTIYF. CDR3 coding DNA: TGTGCCAGCAGCCCCGACAGCCTAGGAAACACCATATATTTT.

The chain employs TRBV14 and TRBJ2-3; D unresolved. The CDR3 sequence is 13 residues long. CDR1 is SGHDN and CDR2 is FVKESK in the germline V gene. V dropped 1 base and J dropped 3 bases, with 5 bases sitting between them. The chain's CDR3 is CASSQAGTDTQYF. The DNA of the CDR3 is TGTGCCAGCAGCCAAGCAGGAACAGATACGCAGTATTTT. The full variable domain, with the rest looked up from reference TRBV14 and TRBJ2-3, is EAGVTQFPSHSVIEKGQTVTLRCDPISGHDNLYWYRRVMGKEIKFLLHFVKESKQDESGMPNNRFLAERTGGTYSTLKVQPAELEDSGVYFCASSQAGTDTQYFGPGTRLTVL.

This clone was detected a few times. The J gene is TRBJ2-2, the V gene TRBV7-2; maybe TRBD1 (7 bases). Trimming pared 4 bases from V and 5 bases from J, leaving 14 bases between. Per the germline V gene, CDR1 is SGHTA and CDR2 is FQGNSA. This CDR3 spans 15 amino acids. The CDR3 here is CASSSSGGGTGELFF. The CDR3 bases are TGTGCCAGCAGCTCTTCAGGGGGAGGAACCGGGGAGCTGTTTTTT.

V usage is TRBV27 and J usage is TRBJ2-7, with 7 bases identical to TRBD1. The germline gives CDR1 MNHEY, CDR2 SMNVEV (reference sequence). J gave up 2 bases and V 6 bases, and 10 bases lay outside the gene matches. The CDR3 is 15 amino acids. CDR3 DNA: TGTGCCAGCAGCCCACACCTGGGACAGACCTACGAGCAGTACTTC. It codes for CASSPHLGQTYEQYF.

V and J are TRBV4-3 and TRBJ2-3; TRBD2 agrees at 12 bases. CDR1 and CDR2 (germline): LGHNA, YSLEER. V shed 5 bases and J 6 bases; nucleotides not matched to a gene: 9. The CDR3 totals 16 residues. CDR3 protein: CASSSQLAGGMDTQYF. DNA for the CDR3: TGCGCCAGCAGCAGCCAACTAGCGGGAGGTATGGATACGCAGTATTTT.

This chain joins TRBV27 and TRBJ2-3; D unclear. Germline lookup yields CDR1 MNHEY and CDR2 SMNVEV (reference sequence). The CDR3 sequence is 16 residues long. Trimming left V 7 bases short and J 4 bases short, with 21 bases between. Written as DNA, the CDR3 is TGTGCCAGCACCCCTAGGCTAAACTACGTGGCAGATACGCAGTATTTT. Its translation is CASTPRLNYVADTQYF.

V and J are TRBV18 and TRBJ1-5; maybe TRBD1 (5 bases). CDR3 length: 14 residues. V was shortened by 3 bases and J by 2 bases, with 8 bases between the two germline ends. Germline V CDR1 and CDR2: KGHSH, LQKENI. The CDR3 here is CASSPGRGNQPQHF. Here the CDR3 DNA reads TGTGCCAGCTCACCGGGGCGAGGCAATCAGCCCCAGCATTTT.

The chain combines TRBV7-3 with TRBJ2-7; D is unclear. Trimming left V 5 bases short and J 0 bases short, with 11 bases between. Germline CDR1 is SGHTA and CDR2 is FQGTGA. The CDR3 has 14 residues. In nucleotides, the CDR3 is TGTGCCAGCAGCGTAAGTGGGCCCTCCTACGAGCAGTACTTC. Translating gives CASSVSGPSYEQYF.

This clone was observed once. This rearrangement joins TRBV9 to TRBJ2-7; no clear D gene. Trimming took 0 bases from V and 2 from J, leaving 12 bases between them. The CDR3 spans 15 residues. CDR1 SGDLS and CDR2 YYNGEE come from the germline V gene. CDR3 nucleotides: TGTGCCAGCAGCGTAGCGGTAGCTGGTCCCTACGAGCAGTACTTC. Its translation is CASSVAVAGPYEQYF.

A word on this clone: One junction end does not reproduce the germline sequence, and a read error may be involved. The rearrangement joins TRBV9 to TRBJ2-5; TRBD2 might be the D (5 bases). The CDR3 extends over 12 amino acids. Germline V gene data show CDR1 as SGDLS and CDR2 as YYNGEE. CDR3 coding DNA: TGTGCCAGCAGCGTAGAGGGAGAGATCCAGTACTTC. Amino acid sequence: CASSVEGEIQYF.

The chain employs TRBV12-3 or TRBV12-4 and TRBJ1-2; 7 nucleotides align to TRBD1. Germline trimming cut 5 bases from V and 6 bases from J; bases unmatched to any gene: 6. The CDR3 has 13 amino acids. The CDR3 sequence is CASSHQTGNGYTF. The CDR3 DNA reads as TGTGCCAGCAGTCACCAGACAGGGAATGGCTACACCTTC.

This clone has only a few counts. The V gene is TRBV15, the J gene TRBJ1-3; D call uncertain. In germline, CDR1 is LNHNV, CDR2 YYDKDF (reference sequence). CDR3 length equals 16 residues. Trimming left V 0 bases short and J 4 bases short, with 13 bases between. CDR3 coding DNA: TGTGCCACCAGCAGAGAATCTGGGCATTCGGGAAACACCATATATTTT. The encoded protein is CATSRESGHSGNTIYF.

This clone was observed once. V gene TRBV6-1 combines with J gene TRBJ1-5, with D maybe TRBD1 (6 bases). Trimming left V 0 bases short and J 7 bases short, with 13 bases between. Per the germline V gene, CDR1 is MNHNS and CDR2 is SASEGT. The CDR3 runs to 15 residues. The chain's CDR3 is CASSEARGAIQPQHF. The CDR3 DNA sequence: TGTGCCAGCAGTGAAGCGCGGGGGGCCATCCAGCCCCAGCATTTT.

This chain connects TRBV5-1 to TRBJ2-1, with 14 bases that match TRBD2. The CDR3 sequence is 15 residues long. The junction had 11 bases not matched to a gene; V was cut back by 4 bases and J by 14 bases. From germline, CDR1 is SGHRS and CDR2 YFSETQ. For the CDR3, the DNA is TGCGCCAGCAGCGAGGGACTAGCGGGAGTCCTGGGGGAGTTCTTC. Residues: CASSEGLAGVLGEFF.